Listed here are 14 T cell receptor beta chains from one sample, sequenced in a study of blood T cell repertoires in COVID-19. TCRdb keeps only in-frame clones here, not all; method: immunoSEQ multiplex PCR. The sample consists of hundreds of thousands of clones, 85% to 90% of them appearing once. The specimen was PBMCs or T cells enriched from blood (not recorded which). The receptors here all came from a young woman who had recovered from COVID-19.

The chain is built from TRBV27 and TRBJ1-1, with 8 bases that match TRBD1. Germline CDR1 MNHEY, CDR2 SMNVEV (reference sequence). Germline trimming cut 10 bases from V and 0 bases from J; bases unmatched to any gene: 4. This CDR3 has 13 residues. CDR3 coding DNA: TGTGCCACCAGGGACAGGTTGAACACTGAAGCTTTCTTT. This sequence encodes CATRDRLNTEAFF.

The gene calls are TRBV9 and TRBJ2-5, with D perhaps TRBD1 (6 bases). This CDR3 region has 17 residues. Per germline, CDR1 SGDLS and CDR2 YYNGEE. Trimming cost V 0 bases and J 2 bases, with 17 bases left between them. CDR3 amino acids: CASSVGGGGSLQETQYF. As DNA, the CDR3 is TGTGCCAGCAGCGTAGGAGGGGGTGGCAGTCTGCAAGAGACCCAGTACTTC.

CDR3 DNA: TGTGCCAGCAGCGAGGGAGGCGCGTGGGGGGCCAACGTCCTGACTTTC. Residues: CASSEGGAWGANVLTF. V is TRBV5-4 and J is TRBJ2-6; D is perhaps TRBD2 (6 bases). The V gene lost 4 bases and the J gene lost 4 bases, with 15 bases spanning the gap. The CDR3 runs 16 residues. The germline V gene has CDR1 SGHNT and CDR2 YYREEE (reference sequence).

The chain recombines TRBV9 with TRBJ2-4; 8 nucleotides match TRBD2. The CDR3 contains 19 residues. The J segment lost 1 base and the V segment lost 0 bases, leaving 12 bases of the junction unmatched. The V gene's germline CDR1 is SGDLS and CDR2 YYNGEE. In DNA form, the CDR3 reads TGTGCCAGCAGCGTAGCTACGAGACTAGCGACGGGTGCCAAAAACATTCAGTACTTC. This encodes CASSVATRLATGAKNIQYF.

This clone was picked up a small number of times. This chain joins TRBV10-3 and TRBJ2-1; 7 nucleotides align to TRBD2. Trimming removed 3 bases from V and 2 bases from J; junction bases left unmatched: 4. Germline CDR1 and CDR2: ENHRY and SYGVKD. The CDR3 is made up of 15 amino acids. In nucleotides, the CDR3 is TGTGCCATCAGTGATGGGGCGGGGGCCTACAATGAGCAGTTCTTC. This sequence encodes CAISDGAGAYNEQFF.

The chain links TRBV28 to TRBJ1-4; maybe TRBD1 (6 bases). V lost 6 bases to trimming and J lost 7 bases, with 15 bases between them. Germline V CDR1 and CDR2: MDHEN, SYDVKM. The length of the CDR3 is 14 residues. The CDR3 reads CASRPQGSLEKLFF. CDR3 nucleotide sequence: TGTGCCAGCAGACCCCAGGGGAGCCTTGAAAAACTGTTTTTT.

The chain joins TRBV11-3 to TRBJ2-2, with TRBD2 matching over 10 bases. The J segment lost 2 bases and the V segment lost 4 bases, leaving 4 bases of the junction unmatched. CDR3 length equals 16 residues. Looked up from germline, CDR1 is SGHNT and CDR2 is YENEEA. CDR3 in amino acids: CASSSRTSGNTGELFF. CDR3 bases: TGTGCCAGCAGCTCTCGGACTAGCGGAAACACCGGGGAGCTGTTTTTT.

J is TRBJ1-3 and V is TRBV6-4, with a possible D match to TRBD1 (6 bases). In germline, CDR1 is MRHNA, CDR2 SNTAGT. The CDR3 spans 16 residues. V dropped 0 bases and J dropped 0 bases, with 9 bases sitting between them. CDR3 amino acids: CASSDSLDSSGNTIYF. The CDR3 region has the DNA TGTGCCAGCAGTGACTCGCTGGACAGCTCTGGAAACACCATATATTTT.

The chain couples TRBV6-1 to TRBJ2-7, with D tentatively TRBD2 (5 bases). V was shortened by 3 bases and J by 3 bases, with 15 bases between the two germline ends. The CDR3 extends over 15 amino acids. CDR1 and CDR2 from the germline V gene are MNHNS and SASEGT. The chain's CDR3 is CASSEVPGSGYEQYF. In DNA, the CDR3 is TGTGCCAGCAGTGAGGTTCCGGGGAGCGGCTACGAGCAGTACTTC.

The chain uses TRBV7-9 and TRBJ1-1, with 8 bases identical to TRBD1. V lost 4 bases and J lost 0; bases outside the gene matches: 7. Germline CDR1 SEHNR, CDR2 FQNEAQ (reference sequence). The CDR3 has 16 amino acids. The chain's CDR3 is CASSYLTGAMNTEAFF. CDR3 nucleotides: TGTGCCAGCAGCTACCTGACAGGGGCGATGAACACTGAAGCTTTCTTT.

The rearrangement joins TRBV7-9 to TRBJ1-4, with 9 bases fitting TRBD1. The CDR3 runs 14 residues. Germline V gene data show CDR1 as SEHNR and CDR2 as FQNEAQ (reference sequence). The V and J ends lost 5 bases and 5 bases, in that order; junction bases with no gene match: 3. Here the CDR3 DNA reads TGTGCCAGCAGCCCCGGGACAGGGAATGAAAAACTGTTTTTT. It is translated as CASSPGTGNEKLFF.

The rearrangement joins TRBV5-4 to TRBJ1-2; 9 bases fit TRBD1. Unmatched junction bases numbered 5, after V lost 2 bases and J lost 6 bases. Germline V CDR1 and CDR2: SGHNT, YYREEE (reference sequence). The CDR3 loop spans 14 amino acids. This CDR3 is CASSLVGQGHGYTF. The CDR3 coding sequence is TGTGCCAGCAGCTTAGTGGGACAGGGCCATGGCTACACCTTC.

This clone was seen a single time. The chain combines TRBV5-1 with TRBJ1-2; the D gene is possibly TRBD1 (5 bases). This CDR3 has 13 residues. Germline V lookup: CDR1 SGHRS, CDR2 YFSETQ. Trimming pared 4 bases from V and 6 bases from J, leaving 13 bases between. CDR3 sequence reads: CASSKEAGHGYTF. The CDR3 nucleotides read TGCGCCAGCAGCAAGGAGGCGGGGCATGGCTACACCTTC.

The chain employs TRBV6-2 or TRBV6-3 and TRBJ2-7, with TRBD2 identical over 11 bases. This CDR3 is built from 18 residues. Germline V lookup: CDR1 MNHEY, CDR2 SVGEGT. Germline trimming cut 0 bases from V and 0 bases from J; bases unmatched to any gene: 7. The CDR3 sequence: CASSYSTSGANPSYEQYF. The CDR3 DNA reads TGTGCCAGCAGTTACTCGACTAGCGGGGCTAACCCCTCCTACGAGCAGTACTTC.